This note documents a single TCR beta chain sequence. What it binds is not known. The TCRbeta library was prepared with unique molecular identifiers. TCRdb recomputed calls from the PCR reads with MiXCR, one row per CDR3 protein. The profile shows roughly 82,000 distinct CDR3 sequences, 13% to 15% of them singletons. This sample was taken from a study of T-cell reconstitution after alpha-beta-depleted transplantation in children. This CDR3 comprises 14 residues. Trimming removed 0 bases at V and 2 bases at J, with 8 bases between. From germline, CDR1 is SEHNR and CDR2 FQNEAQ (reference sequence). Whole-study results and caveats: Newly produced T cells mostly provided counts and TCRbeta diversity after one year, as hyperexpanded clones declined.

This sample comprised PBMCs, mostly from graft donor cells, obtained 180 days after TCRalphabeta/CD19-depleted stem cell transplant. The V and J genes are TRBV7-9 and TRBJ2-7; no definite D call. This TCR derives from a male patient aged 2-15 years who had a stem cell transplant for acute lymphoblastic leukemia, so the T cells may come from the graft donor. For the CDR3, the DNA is TGTGCCAGCAGCTTAGCGCGCGGCCCCTACGAGCAGTACTTC. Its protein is CASSLARGPYEQYF.